A selection of T cell receptor beta chains follows, all from one sample in a study of regulatory T cells in long-lasting Graves disease. TCRdb re-analysed the multiplex PCR reads in MiXCR, keeping a single row per CDR3 protein. Here the sample spans 510,000 or so distinct CDR3 sequences, around 11% being singletons. This sample also belongs to another study, concerning T cells in Graves' hyperthyroidism and ophthalmopathy.

The sample in question was peripheral blood mononuclear cells (PBMCs), obtained at new diagnosis, from a patient treated with antithyroid drugs. The receptors shown here come from a woman in her 30s with Graves disease. Both conserved end residues are part of each CDR3. A D gene is named only where the DNA matches it firmly. A clone size is listed for some rows: how often the clone was seen (once, few, many), or a class if it is expanded.

V gene	J gene	clone size	D gene	CDR3 DNA	CDR3 protein
TRBV7-3	TRBJ2-2	few	TRBD2	TGTGCCAGCAGCGCCGTAGCGGGAGGCACCGGGGAGCTGTTTTTT	CASSAVAGGTGELFF
TRBV3-1	TRBJ2-7	many	NA	TGTGCCAGCAGCCAGGACGTTCTCGGGCGCGAGCAGTACTTC	CASSQDVLGREQYF
TRBV29-1	TRBJ2-1	many	TRBD2	TGCAGCGTTCTAATAGCGGGAGACTATGAGCAGTTCTTC	CSVLIAGDYEQFF
TRBV6-1	TRBJ2-7	many	TRBD1	TGTGCCAGCAGTCCCGGGACAGTTACCGAGCAGTACTTC	CASSPGTVTEQYF
TRBV5-1	TRBJ2-4	few	NA	TGCGCCAGCAGCTTCAACCTAGCCAAAAACATTCAGTACTTC	CASSFNLAKNIQYF
TRBV19	TRBJ2-3	many	TRBD2	TGTGCCAGTAGTGTGGGACTAGACACAGATACGCAGTATTTT	CASSVGLDTDTQYF
TRBV20-1	TRBJ1-3	many	NA	TGCAGTGCTACTTGGGGTGGCGGAAACACCATATATTTT	CSATWGGGNTIYF
TRBV7-9	TRBJ2-1	many	TRBD1	TGTGCCAGCAGCTCACCGGGACAGGGGTTTCATGAGCAGTTCTTC	CASSSPGQGFHEQFF
TRBV13	TRBJ2-7	few	TRBD2	TGTGCCAGCAGCTACGGCAAGACTAGCGGGGGCCACGAGCAGTACTTC	CASSYGKTSGGHEQYF
TRBV19	TRBJ1-4	few	NA	TGTGCCAGTAGTAGGATTAATGAAAAACTGTTTTTT	CASSRINEKLFF
TRBV4-1	TRBJ1-1	NA	NA	TGCGCCAGCAGCCAAGATAAGTACAGGCGGAACACTGAAGCTTTCTTT	CASSQDKYRRNTEAFF
TRBV24-1	TRBJ2-2	many	NA	TGTGCCACCAGTGATTTAGACAACACCGGGGAGCTGTTTTTT	CATSDLDNTGELFF
TRBV24-1	TRBJ2-5	few	NA	TGTGCCACCAGTGACCTCCCTTCGACAGGAAAAAAAGAGACCCAGTACTTC	CATSDLPSTGKKETQYF
TRBV29-1	TRBJ1-1	NA	NA	TGCAGCGTTGAAACGCAAGGCGGAGGCACTGAAGCTTTCTTT	CSVETQGGGTEAFF
TRBV29-1	TRBJ2-5	many	NA	TGCAGCGTTGCGGGCCGAGCCCAAGAGACCCAGTACTTC	CSVAGRAQETQYF
TRBV2	TRBJ1-6	many	NA	TGTGCCAGCGGCCCTGGTGGGCCCCTCCACTTT	CASGPGGPLHF
TRBV5-1	TRBJ2-3	many	NA	TGCGCCAGCAATCCTCGCCCGGGGGCGGATACGCAGTATTTT	CASNPRPGADTQYF
TRBV6-1	TRBJ2-1	many	TRBD2	TGTGCCAGCAGTGGGGGACTAGCGGGAGTCAATGAGCAGTTCTTC	CASSGGLAGVNEQFF
TRBV30	TRBJ2-3	many	NA	TGTGCCTGGAGAGGTGGATTCCGCCCAGATACGCAGTATTTT	CAWRGGFRPDTQYF
TRBV7-9	TRBJ1-4	NA	TRBD1	TGTGCCAGCAGCTCTACACAGGGGCGGGATGAAAAACTGTTTTTT	CASSSTQGRDEKLFF
TRBV11-2	TRBJ2-1	many	NA	TGTGCCAGCAGCTTAGTGGGTTTAGGGCAGGGCGTAGAGCAGTTCTTC	CASSLVGLGQGVEQFF
TRBV25-1	TRBJ1-4	few	TRBD1	TGTGCCAGCAGTGACACCGGGACAGGGGGTGAAAAACTGTTTTTT	CASSDTGTGGEKLFF
TRBV28	TRBJ2-1	many	NA	TGTGCCAGCAGTATTCGGGGACATTGGCATGAGCAGTTCTTC	CASSIRGHWHEQFF
TRBV2	TRBJ1-2	NA	NA	TGTGCCAGCAGGGCAATATTGGCAGGGAAAGACTATGGCTACACCTTC	CASRAILAGKDYGYTF
TRBV3-1	TRBJ2-3	many	NA	TGTGCCAGCAGCCAAGCCGGGACTTCTCTCACAGATACGCAGTATTTT	CASSQAGTSLTDTQYF
TRBV11-3	TRBJ2-3	NA	TRBD2	TGTGCCAGCAGCTTCAGGACTAGCGGGAGGGAGATGGATGCGCAGTATTTT	CASSFRTSGREMDAQYF
TRBV12-3/TRBV12-4	TRBJ1-5	few	NA	TGTGCCAGCAGTTTAAATGGGGTTCAGCCCCAGCATTTT	CASSLNGVQPQHF
TRBV27	TRBJ2-7	many	NA	TGTGCCAGCAGCCTCAGGGCGGACAGTCATTCCTACGAGCAGTACTTC	CASSLRADSHSYEQYF
TRBV14	TRBJ2-1	NA	NA	TGTGCCAGCAGCCATGGAGAATCTGGATACAATGAGCAGTTCTTC	CASSHGESGYNEQFF
TRBV6-1	TRBJ2-1	many	TRBD2	TGTGCCAGCAACTATTTAGGACTAGCGGGACTCCCTCGTCATGATGAGCAGTTCTTC	CASNYLGLAGLPRHDEQFF
TRBV19	TRBJ1-1	many	NA	TGTGCCAGTAGTACTCCCCCTTTTCAGGGAGGTAAGACTGAAGCTTTCTTT	CASSTPPFQGGKTEAFF
TRBV6-1	TRBJ2-5	many	NA	TGTGCCAGCAGCGCCGCGGAGGACACAAGAATAGGGACCCAGTACTTC	CASSAAEDTRIGTQYF
TRBV4-1	TRBJ2-1	NA	NA	TGCGCCAGCAGCCAAGATTGGGGCGAGAGCTCCTACAATGAGCAGTTCTTC	CASSQDWGESSYNEQFF
TRBV5-1	TRBJ1-1	many	NA	TGTGCCAGCAGCTTGCGAGGGTTGAACACTGAAGCTTTCTTT	CASSLRGLNTEAFF
TRBV2	TRBJ1-6	many	NA	TGTGCCAGCAAGTTGAGGACCGCATCACCCCTCCACTTT	CASKLRTASPLHF
TRBV7-2	TRBJ2-7	NA	NA	TGTGCCAGCAGCTATGGGACGCTAATCTCCTACGAGCAGTACTTC	CASSYGTLISYEQYF
TRBV15	TRBJ1-1	many	TRBD1	TGTGCCACCAAACCGGGACAGGCTAACACTGAAGCTTTCTTT	CATKPGQANTEAFF
TRBV30	TRBJ1-2	few	NA	TGTGCCTGGAGAAAACGGACAGAGTATGGCTACACCTTC	CAWRKRTEYGYTF
TRBV6-2/TRBV6-3	TRBJ2-1	many	NA	TGTGCCAGCAGGAGTCCGGGATCCCCTAACAATGAGCAGTTCTTC	CASRSPGSPNNEQFF
TRBV4-1	TRBJ2-1	many	NA	TGCGCCAGCAGCCAAGAGTGGGACAATGAGCAGTTCTTC	CASSQEWDNEQFF